This T cell receptor (beta chain) emerged from a study of cytomegalovirus exposure and HLA in healthy donors. Study details: Both the roughly 120 validation repertoires and the 550 to 750 first-cohort repertoires used the same platform, as reported by a later analysis.

A note on this clone: Antigen specificity is unknown.

The study's findings and limits: Among TCR beta chains, those listed as cytomegalovirus-associated numbered roughly 150.

Germline V CDR1 and CDR2: KGHSH, LQKENI. There are 15 residues in the CDR3. J gave up 4 bases and V 3 bases, and 5 bases lay outside the gene matches. Data came from immunoSEQ multiplex PCR; TCRdb stores just in-frame clones and leaves some out. The table lists under 200,000 clones, approximately 86% of them singletons, with around 2.3% in the top ten. The chain couples TRBV18 to TRBJ1-5; 8 positions agree with TRBD1. The sequenced sample was PBMCs. The sequence was collected from a woman aged 18-30 years in good health and CMV-seronegative. CDR3 sequence reads: CASSPGTGLNQPQHF. CDR3 sequence (DNA): TGTGCCAGCTCACCCGGGACAGGCTTGAATCAGCCCCAGCATTTT.